Listed here are 22 T cell receptor beta chains from one sample, sequenced in a study of blood T cell repertoires in COVID-19. Data came from immunoSEQ multiplex PCR; TCRdb stores just in-frame clones and leaves some out. Here the sample spans approximately 210,000 clones, nearly 90% being singletons. Sequenced input: peripheral blood. These receptors originate from a woman in her thirties or forties who had recovered from COVID-19.

V usage is TRBV27 and J usage is TRBJ1-6; 12 nucleotides align to TRBD1. Per the germline V gene, CDR1 is MNHEY and CDR2 is SMNVEV (reference sequence). The length of the CDR3 is 16 residues. V lost 5 bases to trimming and J lost 9 bases; unmatched junction nucleotides: 8. The CDR3 nucleotides are TGTGCCAGCAGTATAACCGGGACAGGGGGCTTTTCACCCCTCCACTTT. It yields the protein CASSITGTGGFSPLHF.

This clone came up a few times. V and J are TRBV5-1 and TRBJ1-1; 8 bases align to TRBD1. The V and J ends lost 4 bases and 0 bases, in that order; junction bases with no gene match: 8. Germline CDR1 SGHRS, CDR2 YFSETQ. The CDR3 loop spans 16 amino acids. CDR3 amino acids: CASSVGTGDMNTEAFF. The CDR3, as DNA: TGCGCCAGCAGCGTAGGGACAGGAGACATGAACACTGAAGCTTTCTTT.

The rearrangement links TRBV18 to TRBJ1-2; D might be TRBD1 (5 bases). Germline V gene sequence: CDR1 KGHSH, CDR2 LQKENI. Trimming cost V 5 bases and J 2 bases, with 24 bases left between them. The CDR3 loop spans 18 amino acids. The chain's CDR3 is CASSANFQVAGANYGYTF. CDR3 nucleotides: TGTGCCAGCTCAGCAAACTTTCAGGTTGCTGGGGCAAACTATGGCTACACCTTC.

The V call is TRBV18, the J call TRBJ1-5; no definite D call. V lost 2 bases and J 6 bases, leaving 14 bases between the germline ends. Germline V gene data show CDR1 as KGHSH and CDR2 as LQKENI. The CDR3 consists of 15 residues. As DNA, the CDR3 is TGTGCCAGCTCACCAACCGATATTCGCAGTCAGCCCCAGCATTTT. Translation gives CASSPTDIRSQPQHF.

The chain combines TRBV6-5 with TRBJ2-5; 7 bases line up with TRBD2. Germline lookup yields CDR1 MNHEY and CDR2 SVGAGI. V trimming: 6 bases; J trimming: 2 bases; junction bases outside the gene matches: 6. There are 14 residues in the CDR3. The DNA for the CDR3 is TGTGCCAGCAGAAGTGGGGGGGATCAAGAGACCCAGTACTTC. This translates into CASRSGGDQETQYF.

J is TRBJ2-3 and V is TRBV7-9, with D perhaps TRBD2 (6 bases). The germline gives CDR1 SEHNR, CDR2 FQNEAQ (reference sequence). V was cut by 1 base and J by 1 base, with 15 bases left in between. This CDR3 has 17 amino acids. CDR3 residues: CASSLEGPGLGTDTQYF. The CDR3 DNA follows: TGTGCCAGCAGCTTAGAGGGACCGGGACTGGGCACAGATACGCAGTATTTT.

The V gene is TRBV24-1, the J gene TRBJ1-4; D is perhaps TRBD1 (5 bases). Germline V lookup: CDR1 KGHDR, CDR2 SFDVKD. The CDR3 consists of 14 residues. Trimming removed 5 bases from V and 4 bases from J, with 10 bases in between. The CDR3 DNA sequence: TGTGCCACCAGTGCGACAGCCTTTAATGAAAAACTGTTTTTT. Protein sequence: CATSATAFNEKLFF.

This clone came up once. The J gene is TRBJ1-6, the V gene TRBV9, with 7 positions matching TRBD1. Unmatched junction bases numbered 4, after V lost 3 bases and J lost 4 bases. Germline V lookup: CDR1 SGDLS, CDR2 YYNGEE. The CDR3 totals 15 residues. The CDR3 DNA is TGTGCCAGCAGCGGACCGGGACAGTATAATTCACCCCTCCACTTT. Its protein is CASSGPGQYNSPLHF.

The rearrangement joins TRBV7-9 to TRBJ2-1; perhaps TRBD1 as D (5 bases). Trimming left V 1 base short and J 9 bases short, with 10 bases between. The CDR3 extends over 13 amino acids. Looked up from germline, CDR1 is SEHNR and CDR2 is FQNEAQ (reference sequence). The CDR3 sequence: CASSLGGGFEQFF. The CDR3 DNA is TGTGCCAGCAGCTTAGGGGGCGGATTTGAGCAGTTCTTC.

This chain joins TRBV19 and TRBJ2-7; 11 nucleotides match TRBD1. This CDR3 is 15 amino acids long. The V segment lost 5 bases and the J segment 1 base; nucleotides outside the gene matches: 4. From germline, CDR1 is LNHDA and CDR2 SQIVND (reference sequence). This CDR3 reads CASSPGTGGSYEQYF. The CDR3 DNA sequence: TGTGCCAGTAGTCCAGGGACAGGGGGTTCCTACGAGCAGTACTTC.

The rearrangement links TRBV7-6 to TRBJ1-2, with 8 bases fitting TRBD1. V trimming: 2 bases; J trimming: 6 bases; junction bases outside the gene matches: 8. The CDR3 is made up of 15 amino acids. Germline V gives CDR1 SGHVS, CDR2 FNYEAQ. The DNA of the CDR3 is TGTGCCAGCAGCTTATTGGCCAGGGGGCGCGATGGCTACACCTTC. This translates into CASSLLARGRDGYTF.

V and J are TRBV6-5 and TRBJ1-1, with D hard to call. The V and J ends lost 7 bases and 0 bases respectively, with 15 bases between them. The CDR3 is 15 residues long. From germline, CDR1 is MNHEY and CDR2 SVGAGI. CDR3 sequence (DNA): TGTGCCAGCACCCAAGGCGGATTCATGAACACTGAAGCTTTCTTT. It codes for CASTQGGFMNTEAFF.

This clone was observed a single time. J is TRBJ2-3 and V is TRBV7-8; TRBD1 might be the D (5 bases). Between the trimmed V and J ends, which lost 2 bases and 5 bases, there was a span of 11 bases. Germline CDR1 SGHVS, CDR2 FQNEAQ. This CDR3 has 14 amino acids. Written as DNA, the CDR3 is TGTGCCAGCAGCTTACCATTCGGACAAGATACGCAGTATTTT. Translated, it gives CASSLPFGQDTQYF.

The chain links TRBV15 to TRBJ2-1; TRBD2 matches at 8 bases. The V segment lost 5 bases and the J segment 9 bases; nucleotides outside the gene matches: 6. This CDR3 is built from 13 residues. The germline V gene encodes CDR1 LNHNV and CDR2 YYDKDF (reference sequence). CDR3 region: CATSGRAGAEQFF. The CDR3 region has the DNA TGTGCCACCAGCGGGAGAGCGGGAGCTGAGCAGTTCTTC.

This rearrangement joins TRBV5-1 to TRBJ1-2; weak D call: TRBD1 (6 bases). Germline CDR1 SGHRS, CDR2 YFSETQ. The V and J ends lost 4 bases and 4 bases respectively, with 8 bases between them. The CDR3 extends over 12 amino acids. CDR3 amino acids: CASSEDSYGYTF. CDR3 bases: TGCGCCAGCAGCGAGGACAGCTATGGCTACACCTTC.

The V and J genes are TRBV7-3 and TRBJ2-2; D uncertain. Germline V CDR1 and CDR2: SGHTA, FQGTGA. This CDR3 contains 13 residues. Trimming left V 5 bases short and J 4 bases short, with 8 bases between. The chain's CDR3 is CASSPLTTGELFF. CDR3 nucleotide sequence: TGTGCCAGCAGCCCCCTAACCACCGGGGAGCTGTTTTTT.

The gene calls are TRBV9 and TRBJ2-2; 12 nucleotides line up with TRBD2. The CDR3 runs to 18 residues. CDR1 and CDR2 (germline): SGDLS, YYNGEE. The junction had 8 bases not matched to a gene; V was cut back by 0 bases and J by 5 bases. For the CDR3, the DNA is TGTGCCAGCAGCGTAGTTCGGACTAGCGGGATGCGGACCGGGGAGCTGTTTTTT. Amino acids: CASSVVRTSGMRTGELFF. Looking up the rest from reference TRBV9 and TRBJ2-2 gives the full variable domain: DSGVTQTPKHLITATGQRVTLRCSPRSGDLSVYWYQQSLDQGLQFLIQYYNGEERAKGNILERFSAQQFPDLHSELNLSSLELGDSALYFCASSVVRTSGMRTGELFFGEGSRLTVL.

The sample holds one count of this clone. The chain couples TRBV3-1 (or the pseudogene TRBV3-2) to TRBJ2-3; TRBD2 matches 10 bases. CDR3 length: 19 residues. V shed 0 bases and J 6 bases; nucleotides not matched to a gene: 15. Germline V gene lookup returns CDR1 LGHDT and CDR2 YNNKEL (reference sequence). CDR3 amino acids: CASSQERYGAGGPSDTQYF. The DNA for the CDR3 is TGTGCCAGCAGCCAAGAGAGGTACGGAGCGGGAGGGCCGTCGGATACGCAGTATTTT.

This clone was detected many times. V gene TRBV4-3 combines with J gene TRBJ2-2; the match to TRBD1 covers 10 bases. This CDR3 region has 15 residues. With 3 bases clipped from V and 4 bases from J, the junction kept 2 bases outside the gene matches. CDR1 and CDR2 (germline): LGHNA, YSLEER. CDR3 DNA: TGCGCCAGCAGCCAGGGGACAGGGGTCACCGGGGAGCTGTTTTTT. The encoded protein is CASSQGTGVTGELFF.

This chain connects TRBV5-6 to TRBJ1-1; D not certain. CDR1 SGHDT and CDR2 YYEEEE come from the germline V gene. Trimming stripped 4 bases from V and 0 bases from J, with 10 bases between. The CDR3 loop spans 14 amino acids. The CDR3, as DNA: TGTGCCAGCAGCCGATCGGGGTTGAACACTGAAGCTTTCTTT. Translated, it gives CASSRSGLNTEAFF.

This clone was counted a single time. The J gene is TRBJ2-7, the V gene TRBV7-8; TRBD1 matches 7 bases. Germline V CDR1 and CDR2: SGHVS, FQNEAQ. The CDR3 runs to 16 residues. Trimming removed 6 bases from V and 5 bases from J; junction bases left unmatched: 16. The CDR3 DNA reads TGTGCCAGCAGACGGCCCCTTCGGGACAGTAAGCACGAGCAGTACTTC. It encodes CASRRPLRDSKHEQYF. Filled out from reference TRBV7-8 and TRBJ2-7, the complete variable domain reads GAGVSQSPRYKVAKRGQDVALRCDPISGHVSLFWYQQALGQGPEFLTYFQNEAQLDKSGLPSDRFFAERPEGSVSTLKIQRTQQEDSAVYLCASRRPLRDSKHEQYFGPGTRLTVT.

This clone is a singleton in its sample. The V gene is TRBV3-1 (or the pseudogene TRBV3-2), the J gene TRBJ1-1, with D tentatively TRBD1 (5 bases). Germline V CDR1 and CDR2: LGHDT, YNNKEL (reference sequence). Deletions cut 0 bases from V and 0 bases from J, with 11 bases between. CDR3 length equals 16 residues. CDR3 in amino acids: CASSQDAAGMNTEAFF. For the CDR3, the DNA is TGTGCCAGCAGCCAAGATGCGGCAGGGATGAACACTGAAGCTTTCTTT.